The 31 T cell receptor beta chains presented below share a single source sample, sequenced in a study of shared clonotypes between healthy human individuals. Using immunoSEQ multiplex PCR, the repertoire was profiled, and TCRdb retains in-frame clones only, with some absent. The table has over 850,000 clones, 78% seen once. The source material was memory CD4+ T cells from PBMCs. Subset described: CD45RA-negative fraction. The receptors come from a man in his late teens or twenties in good health. Some clones in this sample may be carry-over from other donors' samples.

This clone was observed at least ten times. At the DNA level, this CDR3 is encoded by other sequences in the same sample as well. This chain joins TRBV4-3 and TRBJ1-1, with TRBD1 matching 7 bases. The CDR3 extends over 14 amino acids. Trimming took 0 bases from V and 5 from J; bases not matched to a gene: 3. Germline assignment: CDR1 LGHNA and CDR2 YSLEER. Here the CDR3 reads CASSQEQGSTEAFF. DNA for the CDR3: TGCGCCAGCAGCCAAGAACAGGGGAGTACTGAAGCTTTCTTT.

The V and J genes are TRBV28 and TRBJ2-7; D perhaps matches TRBD2 (6 bases). Germline V gene data show CDR1 as MDHEN and CDR2 as SYDVKM. V was pared by 6 bases and J by 9 bases, with 18 bases between. The CDR3 covers 13 residues. The CDR3 protein is CASRPTGSRRQYF. CDR3 in DNA: TGTGCCAGCAGACCCACCGGGAGCCGTCGGCAGTACTTC.

The chain has TRBV7-3 and TRBJ2-1; 10 bases fit TRBD2. The CDR3 is 15 residues long. Germline V gene lookup returns CDR1 SGHTA and CDR2 FQGTGA. V shed 6 bases and J 6 bases; nucleotides not matched to a gene: 8. In DNA, the CDR3 is TGTGCCAGCAGTTACGGCCTAGCGGGAGTCAATGAGCAGTTCTTC. This translates into CASSYGLAGVNEQFF.

The rearrangement uses TRBV2 and TRBJ2-1; 10 bases map to TRBD2. Trimming at V came to 6 bases and at J to 6 bases, leaving 17 bases not matched to a gene. This CDR3 region has 18 residues. CDR1 and CDR2 (germline): SNHLY, FYNNEI. CDR3 DNA sequence: TGTGCCAGCAGGAGGGGGACGGTCCCGGGACTAGCGATCAATGAGCAGTTCTTC. As protein: CASRRGTVPGLAINEQFF.

The V and J genes are TRBV9 and TRBJ2-7, with D unresolved. V shed 0 bases and J shed 1 base, with 11 bases lying between them. Germline loops: CDR1 SGDLS, CDR2 YYNGEE. The CDR3 has 15 amino acids. The CDR3 protein is CASSVGSRYSYEQYF. DNA for the CDR3: TGTGCCAGCAGCGTAGGGTCCAGGTATTCCTACGAGCAGTACTTC. The full variable domain, in which reference TRBV9 and TRBJ2-7 provide the parts outside the CDR3, is DSGVTQTPKHLITATGQRVTLRCSPRSGDLSVYWYQQSLDQGLQFLIQYYNGEERAKGNILERFSAQQFPDLHSELNLSSLELGDSALYFCASSVGSRYSYEQYFGPGTRLTVT.

The chain has TRBV9 and TRBJ2-5; a possible D gene is TRBD2 (6 bases). The CDR3 sequence is 18 residues long. Germline values: CDR1 SGDLS, CDR2 YYNGEE. The V and J ends lost 1 base and 2 bases respectively, with 21 bases between them. CDR3 coding DNA: TGTGCCAGCAGCGTAACCCCGGGACTCCCATTAGGGCAAGAGACCCAGTACTTC. The encoded protein is CASSVTPGLPLGQETQYF.

This clone has a handful of counts. The rearrangement joins TRBV27 to TRBJ2-1; the D is unclear. The V and J ends lost 8 bases and 0 bases respectively, with 8 bases between them. Germline CDR1 and CDR2: MNHEY and SMNVEV (reference sequence). This CDR3 has 13 residues. The CDR3 loop reads CASGRFSYNEQFF. The DNA of the CDR3 is TGTGCCAGCGGGCGGTTCTCCTACAATGAGCAGTTCTTC.

The chain recombines TRBV6-6 with TRBJ1-1, with D maybe TRBD1 (5 bases). The V and J ends lost 6 bases and 1 base respectively, with 12 bases between them. The V gene's germline CDR1 is MNHNY and CDR2 SVGAGI (reference sequence). This CDR3 contains 14 residues. Written as DNA, the CDR3 is TGTGCCAGCAGGAAAGACAGATCGAACACTGAAGCTTTCTTT. It encodes CASRKDRSNTEAFF.

The chain links TRBV7-2 to TRBJ2-7, with TRBD2 matching over 10 bases. The CDR3 spans 18 residues. Trimming took 1 base from V and 2 from J; bases not matched to a gene: 11. Germline V gene data show CDR1 as SGHTA and CDR2 as FQGNSA. CDR3 nucleotides: TGTGCCAGCAGCTTAGGGTGGGCTAGCGGGAGAAGGGCCTACGAGCAGTACTTC. Translating it yields CASSLGWASGRRAYEQYF.

J is TRBJ2-3 and V is TRBV5-4; 7 bases are shared with TRBD2. This CDR3 is built from 17 residues. Germline loops: CDR1 SGHNT, CDR2 YYREEE (reference sequence). With 1 base clipped from V and 3 bases from J, the junction kept 11 bases outside the gene matches. CDR3 nucleotide sequence: TGTGCCAGCAGCTTGCCTAGCGGAGGTGGTCGAACAGATACGCAGTATTTT. Translation: CASSLPSGGGRTDTQYF. Supplemented by reference TRBV5-4 and TRBJ2-3, the full variable domain reads ETGVTQSPTHLIKTRGQQVTLRCSSQSGHNTVSWYQQALGQGPQFIFQYYREEENGRGNFPPRFSGLQFPNYSSELNVNALELDDSALYLCASSLPSGGGRTDTQYFGPGTRLTVL.

The CDR3 sequence is CASSLWLTNTGELFF. Here the CDR3 DNA reads TGTGCCAGCAGCTTATGGCTAACGAACACCGGGGAGCTGTTTTTT. The V and J genes are TRBV7-8 and TRBJ2-2; D remains ambiguous. The CDR3 loop spans 15 amino acids. Between the trimmed V and J ends, which lost 2 bases and 0 bases, there was a span of 7 bases. Germline-derived CDR1 and CDR2 are SGHVS and FQNEAQ. The variable domain in full, with the rest retrieved from reference TRBV7-8 and TRBJ2-2, is GAGVSQSPRYKVAKRGQDVALRCDPISGHVSLFWYQQALGQGPEFLTYFQNEAQLDKSGLPSDRFFAERPEGSVSTLKIQRTQQEDSAVYLCASSLWLTNTGELFFGEGSRLTVL.

This sequence joins TRBV5-6 and TRBJ2-5, with 7 positions matching TRBD1. Germline assignment: CDR1 SGHDT and CDR2 YYEEEE. The CDR3 runs to 14 residues. Trimming took 4 bases from V and 2 from J; bases not matched to a gene: 5. CDR3 amino acids: CASSRDRLQETQYF. The DNA for the CDR3 is TGTGCCAGCAGCCGGGACAGATTACAAGAGACCCAGTACTTC. Drawing the rest from reference TRBV5-6 and TRBJ2-5, the complete variable domain is DAGVTQSPTHLIKTRGQQVTLRCSPKSGHDTVSWYQQALGQGPQFIFQYYEEEERQRGNFPDRFSGHQFPNYSSELNVNALLLGDSALYLCASSRDRLQETQYFGPGTRLLVL.

The chain recombines TRBV18 with TRBJ2-7, with D hard to call. V was clipped by 3 bases and J by 1 base, with 13 bases between them. The CDR3 runs to 15 residues. Germline assignment: CDR1 KGHSH and CDR2 LQKENI. CDR3 protein: CASSPGGQASYEQYF. CDR3 bases: TGTGCCAGCTCACCGGGTGGGCAGGCGTCCTACGAGCAGTACTTC.

The V gene is TRBV7-2, the J gene TRBJ2-5; no clear D gene. This CDR3 spans 14 amino acids. Per the germline V gene, CDR1 is SGHTA and CDR2 is FQGNSA. Trimming pared 1 base from V and 4 bases from J, leaving 10 bases between. The CDR3 region has the DNA TGTGCCAGCAGCTTAGATGGGGTTGGAGAGACCCAGTACTTC. Amino acid sequence: CASSLDGVGETQYF.

The chain uses TRBV19 and TRBJ2-7; D is perhaps TRBD2 (6 bases). V dropped 5 bases and J dropped 5 bases, with 7 bases sitting between them. CDR3 length: 11 residues. Germline lookup yields CDR1 LNHDA and CDR2 SQIVND (reference sequence). CDR3 in amino acids: CASSSGDEQYF. The DNA for the CDR3 is TGTGCCAGTAGTTCGGGAGACGAGCAGTACTTC.

The chain joins TRBV2 to TRBJ2-5, with TRBD2 identical over 8 bases. Germline V lookup: CDR1 SNHLY, CDR2 FYNNEI. Trimming took 7 bases from V and 2 from J; bases not matched to a gene: 15. This CDR3 is 17 amino acids long. The CDR3 DNA reads as TGTGCCAGCAAGTCGGGCGTAGCGGGAATCGTACAAGAGACCCAGTACTTC. The encoded protein is CASKSGVAGIVQETQYF. The full variable domain, its missing parts supplied by reference TRBV2 and TRBJ2-5, is EPEVTQTPSHQVTQMGQEVILRCVPISNHLYFYWYRQILGQKVEFLVSFYNNEISEKSEIFDDQFSVERPDGSNFTLKIRSTKLEDSAMYFCASKSGVAGIVQETQYFGPGTRLLVL.

For this clone: It differs at one base from a far larger clone, so likely a read error. The gene calls are TRBV5-1 and TRBJ1-4; a weak D match, TRBD1 (5 bases). Trimming removed 2 bases from V and 8 bases from J, with 16 bases in between. CDR3 length equals 15 residues. CDR1 and CDR2 (germline): SGHRS, YFSETQ. For the CDR3, the DNA is TGCGCCAGCAGCTTCTGGGCACAGGAAGAAGAAAAACTGTTTTTT. Translation: CASSFWAQEEEKLFF.

This clone turned up a few times. The chain couples TRBV7-8 to TRBJ2-2; no definite D call. The V gene's germline CDR1 is SGHVS and CDR2 FQNEAQ. Trimming took off 1 base at V and 0 bases at J, with 9 bases between the two ends. The CDR3 covers 16 residues. The CDR3 DNA reads TGTGCCAGCAGCTTAGGTAGACGACCGAACACCGGGGAGCTGTTTTTT. It encodes CASSLGRRPNTGELFF.

V gene TRBV5-3 combines with J gene TRBJ2-7; D remains ambiguous. TRBV5-3 is annotated as an ORF whose role is uncertain. Between the trimmed V and J ends, which lost 4 bases and 6 bases, there was a span of 14 bases. This CDR3 has 13 residues. The chain's CDR3 is CARSHSRLCEQYF. The CDR3 DNA reads TGTGCCAGAAGCCACTCCCGTCTCTGCGAGCAGTACTTC.

The V gene is TRBV5-4, the J gene TRBJ2-7; 12 bases map to TRBD2. V lost 4 bases, J lost 3 bases, and 2 bases stayed unmatched. The CDR3 consists of 14 residues. Germline V gene sequence: CDR1 SGHNT, CDR2 YYREEE (reference sequence). The CDR3 region has the DNA TGTGCCAGCAGCCCGACTAGCGGGGGCTACGAGCAGTACTTC. Translating gives CASSPTSGGYEQYF.

V usage is TRBV28 and J usage is TRBJ1-2; 9 nucleotides agree with TRBD1. The junction had 4 bases not matched to a gene; V was cut back by 3 bases and J by 8 bases. This CDR3 contains 13 residues. CDR1 and CDR2 (germline): MDHEN, SYDVKM. The CDR3 loop reads CASSLGTGLGYTF. The CDR3 DNA reads TGTGCCAGCAGTTTGGGGACAGGGCTCGGCTACACCTTC.

The CDR3 DNA is TGTGCCAGCAGCATACGGGTTTGCGAGACCCAGTACTTC. Translated: CASSIRVCETQYF. The rearrangement joins TRBV5-7 to TRBJ2-5; D is unresolved. TRBV5-7 is annotated as an ORF whose role is uncertain. Trimming removed 4 bases at V and 5 bases at J, with 12 bases between. This CDR3 comprises 13 residues.

This sequence joins TRBV7-9 and TRBJ2-7, with 9 bases lining up with TRBD2. Trimming cost V 5 bases and J 2 bases; bases outside gene matches: 13. CDR3 length equals 17 residues. Per the germline V gene, CDR1 is SEHNR and CDR2 is FQNEAQ (reference sequence). CDR3 nucleotide sequence: TGTGCCAGCAGCCCCGCAAGGCAGCGGGAGGTTGCCTACGAGCAGTACTTC. Amino acid sequence: CASSPARQREVAYEQYF. Drawing the rest from reference TRBV7-9 and TRBJ2-7, the complete variable domain is DTGVSQNPRHKITKRGQNVTFRCDPISEHNRLYWYRQTLGQGPEFLTYFQNEAQLEKSRLLSDRFSAERPKGSFSTLEIQRTEQGDSAMYLCASSPARQREVAYEQYFGPGTRLTVT.

The gene calls are TRBV19 and TRBJ1-3; possibly TRBD1 for D (6 bases). This CDR3 region has 14 residues. Trimming stripped 6 bases from V and 5 bases from J, with 14 bases between. Germline V gene data show CDR1 as LNHDA and CDR2 as SQIVND (reference sequence). Written as DNA, the CDR3 is TGTGCCAGTAGCCGAGACAGGCCAAGAAACACCATATATTTT. Amino acids: CASSRDRPRNTIYF.

CDR3 DNA sequence: TGTGCCTGGAGTGAGGAGTGGGCCTACACCTTC. It codes for CAWSEEWAYTF. V usage is TRBV30 and J usage is TRBJ1-2, with D hard to call. Germline CDR1 and CDR2: GTSNPN and SVGIG (reference sequence). Trimming pared 1 base from V and 10 bases from J, leaving 10 bases between. This CDR3 has 11 amino acids.

For this clone: This sample also contains other DNA sequences that code for the same CDR3. The V and J genes are TRBV28 and TRBJ2-7; D not certain. The V gene's germline CDR1 is MDHEN and CDR2 SYDVKM. There are 12 residues in the CDR3. Trimming stripped 5 bases from V and 1 base from J, with 6 bases between. CDR3 nucleotides: TGTGCCAGCAGTCGGTTGTCCTACGAGCAGTACTTC. It is translated as CASSRLSYEQYF.

The chain employs TRBV7-3 and TRBJ2-7, with 7 bases that match TRBD2. The V gene end was trimmed by 5 bases and the J gene end by 0 bases; junction bases not matched to a gene: 4. Looked up from germline, CDR1 is SGHTA and CDR2 is FQGTGA. This CDR3 comprises 14 residues. CDR3 in DNA: TGTGCCAGCAGCCCGGTAGCGGGCTCCTACGAGCAGTACTTC. It encodes CASSPVAGSYEQYF.

V and J are TRBV5-1 and TRBJ2-7; D perhaps matches TRBD2 (6 bases). With 1 base removed from V and 8 bases from J, the gap between germline ends came to 10 bases. CDR1 is SGHRS and CDR2 is YFSETQ in the germline V gene. This CDR3 is built from 12 residues. CDR3 in DNA: TGCGCCAGCAGCTTGTGGGGGGAGAAGCAGTACTTC. The encoded protein is CASSLWGEKQYF.

V gene TRBV28 combines with J gene TRBJ1-1; 8 nucleotides align to TRBD1. This CDR3 has 15 residues. Germline values: CDR1 MDHEN, CDR2 SYDVKM. V lost 5 bases to trimming and J lost 2 bases; unmatched junction nucleotides: 7. CDR3 residues: CASSEAGTGNTEAFF. The CDR3 nucleotides read TGTGCCAGCAGTGAGGCCGGGACAGGCAACACTGAAGCTTTCTTT.

This clone was counted between two and nine times. The chain couples TRBV4-1 to TRBJ2-1; TRBD2 matches 13 bases. The CDR3 spans 18 residues. From germline, CDR1 is MGHRA and CDR2 YSYEKL. V gave up 6 bases and J gave up 4 bases; unmatched junction bases: 12. In DNA, the CDR3 is TGCGCCAGCAGGCAGATAGACATGGGACTAGCGGGATACAATGAGCAGTTCTTC. Translated, it gives CASRQIDMGLAGYNEQFF.

This rearrangement joins TRBV7-2 to TRBJ2-1; maybe TRBD2 (6 bases). The CDR3 has 15 amino acids. The V end lost 4 bases, the J end lost 0 bases, and 10 bases lay between the germline ends. Germline V gives CDR1 SGHTA, CDR2 FQGNSA. CDR3 bases: TGTGCCAGCAGCTCATCGGGACTCTCCTACAATGAGCAGTTCTTC. Translated, it gives CASSSSGLSYNEQFF. Drawing the rest from reference TRBV7-2 and TRBJ2-1, the complete variable domain is GAGVSQSPSNKVTEKGKDVELRCDPISGHTALYWYRQSLGQGLEFLIYFQGNSAPDKSGLPSDRFSAERTGGSVSTLTIQRTQQEDSAVYLCASSSSGLSYNEQFFGPGTRLTVL.